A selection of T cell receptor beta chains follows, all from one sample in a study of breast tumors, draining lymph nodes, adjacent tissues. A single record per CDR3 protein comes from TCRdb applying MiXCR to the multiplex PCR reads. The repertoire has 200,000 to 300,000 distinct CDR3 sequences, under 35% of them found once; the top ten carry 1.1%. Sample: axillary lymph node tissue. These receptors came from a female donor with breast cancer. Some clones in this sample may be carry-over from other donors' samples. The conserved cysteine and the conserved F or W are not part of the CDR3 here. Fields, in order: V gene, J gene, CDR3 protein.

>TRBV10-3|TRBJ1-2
AIRANYGYT
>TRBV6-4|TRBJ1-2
ASSPNRGYGYT
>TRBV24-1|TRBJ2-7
ATSDAGQGSLYEQY
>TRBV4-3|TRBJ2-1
ASSQDLIGSYNEQF
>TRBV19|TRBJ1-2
ASRTAGLNYGYT
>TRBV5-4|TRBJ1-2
ASSLIGSGGRDGYT
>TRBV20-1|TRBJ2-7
SARGGDGGGIDERY
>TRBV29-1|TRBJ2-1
SVELAFYSEQF
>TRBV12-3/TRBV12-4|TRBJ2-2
ASSFGGPGTGELF
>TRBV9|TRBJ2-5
ASSTASSGEETQY
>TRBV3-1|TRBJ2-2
ASSSYVAVANTGELF
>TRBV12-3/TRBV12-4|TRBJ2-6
ASRPTNSGANVLT
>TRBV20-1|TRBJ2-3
SATDLAGTTDTQY
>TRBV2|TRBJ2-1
ASSGGGSYNEQF
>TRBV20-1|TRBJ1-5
SARDAGTGGNQPQH
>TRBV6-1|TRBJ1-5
ASSETGMNQPQH
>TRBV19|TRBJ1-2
ASSFPGTGTNYGYT
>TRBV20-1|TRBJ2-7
SARDGLASGGEQY
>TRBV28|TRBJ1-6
ASSFWDRTNSPLH
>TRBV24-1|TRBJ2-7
ATSDPGTGSHEQY
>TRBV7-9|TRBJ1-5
ASSDQGYEQPQH
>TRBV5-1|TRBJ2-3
ASSLGARTDTQY
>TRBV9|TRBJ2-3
ASSGGGGLGPKSQY
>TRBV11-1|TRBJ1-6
ASSLTGNNSPLH
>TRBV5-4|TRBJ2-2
ASSLRGDRGPTGELF